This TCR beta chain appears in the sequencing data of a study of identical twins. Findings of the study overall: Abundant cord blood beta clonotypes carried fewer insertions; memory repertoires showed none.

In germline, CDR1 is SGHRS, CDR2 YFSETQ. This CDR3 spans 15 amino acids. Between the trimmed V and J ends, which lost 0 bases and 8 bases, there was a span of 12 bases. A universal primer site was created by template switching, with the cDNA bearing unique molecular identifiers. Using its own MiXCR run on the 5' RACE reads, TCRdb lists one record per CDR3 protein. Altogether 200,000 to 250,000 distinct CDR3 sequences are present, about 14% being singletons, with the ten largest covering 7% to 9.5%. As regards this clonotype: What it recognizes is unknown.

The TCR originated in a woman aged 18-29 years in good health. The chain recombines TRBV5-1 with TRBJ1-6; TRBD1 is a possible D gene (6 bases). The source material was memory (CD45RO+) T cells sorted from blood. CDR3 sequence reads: CASSLAGGRDSPLHF. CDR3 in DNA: TGCGCCAGCAGCTTGGCCGGGGGGCGAGATTCACCCCTCCACTTT.